This T cell receptor beta chain was captured in a study of blood T cell repertoires in COVID-19. Study-wide background: Samples taken during acute and convalescent COVID-19 were collected in the United States, Italy and Spain.

Germline V gene lookup returns CDR1 SGHRS and CDR2 YFSETQ. The CDR3 spans 14 residues. V lost 2 bases to trimming and J lost 5 bases, with 8 bases between them. Per the authors' pipeline: Using reference gene primer amplification, nucleated cell counts were estimated. Clones were read by immunoSEQ multiplex PCR, and TCRdb kept only the in-frame ones, dropping some. The V and J calls and the clone size are those of that table, but D and trimming were determined from the DNA. There are 150,000 to 200,000 clones in the sample; 85% to 90% occur only once, and 2.5% to 3.5% lies in the top ten. Sequenced sample: peripheral blood. The J gene is TRBJ1-6, the V gene TRBV5-1; D is unresolved. The clonotype originates from a woman younger than 45 with active or convalescent COVID-19. CDR3 in DNA: TGCGCCAGCAGCTTACAGCGGAATAATTCACCCCTCCACTTT. Its protein product is CASSLQRNNSPLHF.